This TCR beta chain is drawn from a study of blood T cell repertoires in COVID-19. Study overall: There were acute and convalescent COVID-19 samples, and they came from the United States, Italy and Spain. T cells, B-cell-depleted T cells, or PBMCs supplied cDNA or gDNA.

Authors' methods: Reference gene primer amplification gave nucleated cell count estimates. Profiling relied on immunoSEQ multiplex PCR, and the TCRdb table lists in-frame clones only, not all of them. V and J calls and clone size are copied from that table; D and trimming were computed from the DNA. The table has roughly 250,000 clones, roughly 80% seen once; the top ten hold about 4%. Germline V gene data show CDR1 as SGHDT and CDR2 as YYEEEE. Trimming at V came to 4 bases and at J to 5 bases, leaving 7 bases not matched to a gene. The CDR3 contains 14 residues. This clonotype originated in a woman in her 40s with active or convalescent COVID-19. The sample taken for sequencing was peripheral blood. The chain combines TRBV5-6 with TRBJ1-2, with 8 bases identical to TRBD1. The CDR3 region has the DNA TGTGCCAGCAGCCCGACAGGGGACGGGTATGGCTACACCTTC. It yields the protein CASSPTGDGYGYTF.